The source of this TCR beta chain is a study of cytomegalovirus exposure and HLA in healthy donors (dated by TCRdb to 2016 to 2017). Regarding the research as a whole: An earlier analysis of approximately 640 of the donors reported 250 to 350 Gb of sequence data and 117 million unique TCR beta sequences from 190 million or so T cells. The study aimed to test whether signatures of past pathogen exposure could be identified by cataloging public T cell receptors. The study used immunosequencing to profile the T cell repertoires of more than 650 subjects and linked those repertoires to cytomegalovirus serostatus. Along with the approximately 700-subject first cohort, a separate validation cohort of approximately 110 different subjects was used. Every repertoire in the discovery cohort had been generated on one and the same sequencing platform. In a later analysis, previously published TCR beta repertoires from roughly 710 donors were re-analyzed and high-resolution HLA genotyping was added so that TCR occurrence patterns could be studied. Among several hundred genotyped donors of the cohort, an average of roughly 230,000 unique TCR beta nucleotide sequences was sequenced per donor, of which about 19% were non-productive. About five DR-DQ haplotypes were handled as single units for association and clustering, since linkage in the cohort was strong. Typing coverage differed by locus: A, B, C, DRB1 and DQB1 were typed in about 620-630 donors, DQA1 in approximately 520, DPA1 in some 570, and DPB1 in 400 to 490. In the later analysis, no new phenotypic data were used to find candidate immune exposures; instead, reliance was placed on TCR beta sequences and their occurrence across donors. An earlier analysis of a few hundred of the donors applied high-throughput TCR beta sequencing to assess whether each TCR beta V gene segment acted as functional or pseudogenic. HLA typing covered class I and class II loci at four-digit resolution. A later genetic analysis used genome-wide SNP genotypes for about 55% of the 666 donors, treating that subset as a discovery cohort. An early release covering roughly 600 HLA-typed donors comprised approximately 300 gigabases of sequencing data and around 80 million unique TCR sequences. Alongside the repertoire data, information on donor age, sex, ethnicity and CMV serostatus was compiled. Of the roughly 420 genotyped donors, 81% were placed in the genetic ancestry cluster associated with self-reported Caucasian donors. To predict cytomegalovirus infection status, the study combined high-throughput TCR immunosequencing, statistical association of individual TCRs with disease status, and machine learning. What the authors observed across the whole study: According to a later analysis, parvovirus B19, influenza, CMV and Epstein-Barr virus appeared linked to several top co-occurrence clusters. Only TCR beta chains were sequenced in this cohort, and the absence of alpha or paired-chain data limited detectable features. The authors suggested that the approach could potentially be extended to other disease states and immunological phenotypes. Most TCR sequences were observed very rarely across donors, whereas some public TCRs were present in many individuals. Correlated functional status among segregating V segments might be attributable to linkage disequilibrium, but an unknown experimental factor could not be ruled out. Cytomegalovirus status was reported to be diagnosed by the classifier with high specificity and sensitivity in both the original and validation cohorts. Because some donors lacked HLA typing at each locus, the association tests relied only on the typed subset. Some IMGT-functional V segments, including TRBV6-2 and TRBV6-3, could not be distinguished by the 87-base-pair reads and were therefore excluded. In an earlier analysis of around 600 of the donors, most TCR beta V segments appeared in productive rearrangements about 87% or about 30% of the time, broadly matching IMGT annotations. An association between a missense DCLRE1C variant and V-gene and J-gene trimming of TCR beta chains was found in a later genetic analysis and replicated in an independent cohort. In a later genetic analysis, fewer N-insertions in productive TCRs were reported among donors in an Asian-associated ancestry cluster than the 666-donor mean. A further reported finding was that TCR beta sequences accurately predicted the HLA-A and HLA-B alleles for most subjects in the first cohort. Because counts were too low, seventeen rarely observed V segments, including chromosome 9 orphons, were left out of the earlier analysis of some 600 of the donors. In a later analysis, TCR association rates were found to vary across HLA loci, with the most associated TCRs seen for DRB1 alleles and the fewest for HLA-C alleles. Presence/absence analyses assumed roughly uniform sequencing depth across donors, an assumption that may not hold. In vitro tests confirmed that a few of the cytomegalovirus-associated TCR beta chains recognize cytomegalovirus antigens. A total of fewer than 200 TCR beta chains were listed by the study as associated with cytomegalovirus. Immune exposure information for the cohort was limited to CMV serostatus. A cluster of highly shared sequence variants was judged likely to be a technical artifact of the sequencing pipeline. A later analysis found that most CMV-associated TCR beta chains appeared HLA-restricted, with HLA associations seemingly driven largely by CMV exposure. At a false discovery rate of 0.05, a later analysis linked about 17,000 TCR beta sequences to specific HLA alleles. A later analysis found that HLA-associated TCR beta chains were more clonally expanded and had lower generation probabilities than equally common non-associated chains. Strong co-occurrence of HLA alleles, especially DR and DQ, made assigning TCR associations to individual alleles difficult.

The cohort comprised 666 healthy bone marrow donors. Cohort members were all nominally healthy when sampled, although unrecorded immune exposures were likely present. The donor was CMV seronegative and belonged to the group of approximately 320 seronegative cohort members. A peripheral blood sample was collected from each donor, and TCR beta sequencing was performed on peripheral blood mononuclear cells. Genomic DNA was extracted from the blood cell samples with the Qiagen DNeasy Blood Extraction Kit. Library construction relied on the immunoSEQ multiplex PCR assay. The multiplex PCR relied on a mix of 60 forward primers for TCR Vbeta segments and 13 reverse primers for TCR Jbeta segments. The CDR3 region of rearranged TCR beta genes was amplified from genomic DNA by a multiplex PCR assay. The Illumina HiSeq System was used to sequence the amplified TCR beta libraries as 87-base-pair reads. The paper's processing steps were these. In a later analysis, roughly 80 million unique TCR beta chains were counted across the approximately 670 repertoires, and approximately 11 million of these chains were shared by at least two donors. Raw reads were error-corrected and collapsed into unique sequences with a nearest-neighbor algorithm that merged closely related sequences to remove PCR and sequencing errors. To assign V, D and J gene segments, CDR3 sequences were aligned to IMGT reference sequences. For a sequence to be retained, at least a six-nucleotide match to both a V gene segment and a J gene segment was required. Rearrangements were classified as productive when the CDR3 lacked stop codons and remained in frame with V and J, and all other rearrangements were classified as non-productive. Following IMGT convention, CDR3 was defined as the stretch from the second conserved V-encoded cysteine to the conserved J-encoded phenylalanine. Sequences without an unambiguous match to a single V gene segment were excluded from the earlier analysis of approximately 560 of the donors. An earlier analysis of several hundred of the donors called V segments functional above 56.7% productive rearrangements and segregating when the between-donor standard deviation exceeded 5%. A statistical classification framework was built for diagnosing cytomegalovirus status from the catalog of TCR beta chain sequences. In a later analysis, V and J genes were assigned by comparing TCR nucleotide sequences against IMGT/GENE-DB human TR gene sequences. In a later analysis, CDR3 sequences and most-parsimonious VDJ recombination scenarios were assigned using the TCRdist pipeline. In a later analysis, each TCR beta chain was defined by its CDR3 amino acid sequence together with its V-gene family, and reads without a unique V-gene family were excluded. In a later analysis, fewer than 650 highly shared, low-generation-probability nucleotide sequences were removed to address suspected cross-contamination and a sequencing artifact. In a later analysis, a clonal expansion index for each public chain was calculated from normalized within-repertoire ranks of inferred template counts. Generation probabilities in a later analysis came from a VDJ recombination model fitted to out-of-frame rearrangements, and those results were checked against IGoR. A later analysis scored TCR-TCR, TCR-HLA and TCR-CMV co-occurrence with hypergeometric tests, applying a repertoire-size bias correction to TCR pairs. A later analysis estimated false discovery rates by permuting HLA or CMV assignments 20 times. A later analysis grouped co-occurring TCRs with DBSCAN, adding TCRdist sequence similarity when clustering within HLA-allele-positive subsets. Repertoires with fewer than 30,000 or more than 120,000 public chains, plus five repertoires with anomalous nucleotide sharing, were excluded from co-occurrence clustering. Sourced from immuneACCESS, this table was stored by TCRdb with only in-frame sequences that have V and J called. A share of the clones is absent; for the studies checked, an unresolved V gene accounts for under half, and the remainder has no known explanation. That table is the source of V, J and clone size, and D and trimming were worked out from the DNA. The sample table records some 150,000 clones; around 75% of these occur just once. Of the sample, 2.5% to 3.5% falls within the top ten clones.

A note on this clone: What this receptor recognizes is not known. Per-base quality was not reported, and no clone a single base away is much larger than it.

As encoded in the germline V gene (reference sequence), CDR1 is LNHDA while CDR2 is SQIVND. The germline V and J ends show losses of 6 bases and 8 bases respectively, and no gene match explains 12 bases of the junction. Measured from the cysteine to the phenylalanine, the CDR3 is 16 residues long. Left in the record is the CDR3 DNA by itself, 48 bases read in frame from the first base. Sequenced material: PBMCs. The chain couples TRBV19 to TRBJ1-6, and 8 junction bases match TRBD1. The clonotype originates from a woman in her 30s in good health and CMV-seronegative. The CDR3 is CASSLSAGQVDSPLHF. The DNA sequence is as follows: TGTGCCAGTAGCCTTTCGGCGGGACAGGTCGATTCACCCCTCCACTTT.